The next 20 T cell receptor beta chains were all read from a single sample in a study of a mutant IDH1 vaccine in newly diagnosed glioma. Time point here: week 11, during vaccination. Each vaccine dose was 300 ug of mutant IDH1 20-mer peptide, with topical imiquimod. Some clones are missing from TCRdb's copy, which holds only in-frame ones; the method was immunoSEQ multiplex PCR. The table includes under 150,000 clones, roughly 78% detected once. No antigens are known for them. The sequences come from PBMCs, collected from a glioma patient whose treatment included an IDH1 peptide vaccine. The receptors stem from a man aged 40-55 years with glioma.

Concerning this clone itself: Other DNA sequences of this sample code for an identical CDR3. The chain employs TRBV7-9 and TRBJ1-2; D not certain. V lost 1 base to trimming and J lost 4 bases, with 7 bases between them. Germline V lookup: CDR1 SEHNR, CDR2 FQNEAQ (reference sequence). The CDR3 extends over 13 amino acids. The CDR3 region has the DNA TGTGCCAGCAGCTTAGGGGGAGGCTATGGCTACACCTTC. Encoded protein: CASSLGGGYGYTF.

The chain uses TRBV4-3 and TRBJ2-3, with 11 bases matching TRBD2. CDR1 is LGHNA, CDR2 YSLEER, per germline. The CDR3 has 15 amino acids. V trimming: 0 bases; J trimming: 7 bases; junction bases outside the gene matches: 3. This CDR3 is CASSQDSGRGNTQYF. CDR3 coding DNA: TGCGCCAGCAGCCAAGATAGCGGGAGGGGAAATACGCAGTATTTT.

In this sample, this clone turned up once. The chain carries TRBV6-5 and TRBJ2-1; possibly TRBD2 for D (6 bases). Germline values: CDR1 MNHEY, CDR2 SVGAGI. The V end was cut by 4 bases, the J end by 5 bases, with 9 bases between. CDR3 size: 13 residues. The DNA for the CDR3 is TGTGCCAGCAGTTTTACGGGGGACAATGAGCAGTTCTTC. It specifies CASSFTGDNEQFF.

This rearrangement joins TRBV28 to TRBJ2-7; the D gene is possibly TRBD1 (7 bases). The CDR3 spans 14 residues. V lost 10 bases and J lost 2, with 18 bases in between. The germline CDR1 and CDR2 sequences are MDHEN and SYDVKM. The CDR3 nucleotides are TGTGCCACTGCGAACAGGGGACTTACCTACGAGCAGTACTTC. This codes for CATANRGLTYEQYF.

V usage is TRBV21-1 and J usage is TRBJ2-2; the table's TRBD2 call for D was not verified on the DNA. TRBV21-1 is reported as a pseudogene. CDR3 length: 16 residues. Written as DNA, the CDR3 is TGTGCCAGCAGCACCAAACCGGTTACGGGCACCGGGGAGCTGTTTTTT. Residues: CASSTKPVTGTGELFF.

This rearrangement joins TRBV5-8 to TRBJ2-7; the D is unclear. The germline V gene encodes CDR1 SGHTS and CDR2 YDEGEE. There are 13 residues in the CDR3. V dropped 2 bases and J dropped 2 bases, with 8 bases sitting between them. CDR3 region: CASSFGIPYEQYF. CDR3 in DNA: TGTGCCAGCAGCTTTGGGATACCCTACGAGCAGTACTTC.

This clone is a singleton in its sample. The chain joins TRBV6-5 to TRBJ2-2, with D possibly TRBD2 on 5 matching bases. Trimming cost V 6 bases and J 5 bases, with 13 bases left between them. This CDR3 spans 14 amino acids. Germline V lookup: CDR1 MNHEY, CDR2 SVGAGI. CDR3 in DNA: TGTGCCAGCAGGATTACCCGGGGAACCGGGGAGCTGTTTTTT. This gives the protein CASRITRGTGELFF.

The genes are TRBV30 and TRBJ1-6, with D unresolved. Trimming shortened V by 4 bases and J by 9 bases, and 10 bases separated the two germline ends. Germline lookup yields CDR1 GTSNPN and CDR2 SVGIG (reference sequence). CDR3 length: 12 residues. CDR3 bases: TGTGCCTGGATGTGGCGTGGTTCACCCCTCCACTTT. Protein sequence: CAWMWRGSPLHF.

V is TRBV5-4 and J is TRBJ1-4, with a weak D call TRBD1 (6 bases). The CDR3 length is 19 residues. The V end was cut by 6 bases, the J end by 0 bases, with 24 bases between. Looked up from germline, CDR1 is SGHNT and CDR2 is YYREEE (reference sequence). The CDR3 reads CASNYGGASRKATNEKLFF. CDR3 coding DNA: TGTGCCAGCAACTATGGGGGGGCAAGTCGCAAAGCAACTAATGAAAAACTGTTTTTT.

The rearrangement links TRBV9 to TRBJ2-5, with D possibly matching TRBD1 (6 bases). The CDR3 totals 16 residues. Per germline, CDR1 SGDLS and CDR2 YYNGEE. V gave up 1 base and J gave up 1 base, with 14 bases separating them. CDR3 DNA sequence: TGTGCCAGCAGCGTAACGGGGACATTGTTCCAAGAGACCCAGTACTTC. This translates into CASSVTGTLFQETQYF.

This sequence joins TRBV18 and TRBJ2-1, with 12 bases that match TRBD2. Germline V gene data show CDR1 as KGHSH and CDR2 as LQKENI. The CDR3 is 16 residues long. V trimming: 2 bases; J trimming: 5 bases; junction bases outside the gene matches: 4. For the CDR3, the DNA is TGTGCCAGCTCACCAAGGACTAGCGGGGCCAACAATGAGCAGTTCTTC. This encodes CASSPRTSGANNEQFF.

The rearrangement links TRBV6-5 to TRBJ2-3; D uncertain. V dropped 6 bases and J dropped 5 bases, with 15 bases sitting between them. This CDR3 contains 14 residues. Per germline, CDR1 MNHEY and CDR2 SVGAGI. CDR3 sequence reads: CASSPRPTGDTQYF. In DNA, the CDR3 is TGTGCCAGCAGCCCTCGCCCGACTGGAGATACGCAGTATTTT.

The chain recombines TRBV19 with TRBJ2-5; D is unclear. This CDR3 contains 15 residues. Trimming cost V 3 bases and J 3 bases, with 14 bases left between them. The V gene's germline CDR1 is LNHDA and CDR2 SQIVND (reference sequence). For the CDR3, the DNA is TGTGCCAGTAGTATTAATATACGGAGCAAAGAGACCCAGTACTTC. It translates to CASSINIRSKETQYF. The whole variable domain, remainder taken from reference TRBV19 and TRBJ2-5, is DGGITQSPKYLFRKEGQNVTLSCEQNLNHDAMYWYRQDPGQGLRLIYYSQIVNDFQKGDIAEGYSVSREKKESFPLTVTSAQKNPTAFYLCASSINIRSKETQYFGPGTRLLVL.

This rearrangement joins TRBV6-6 to TRBJ1-2, with D hard to call. Germline CDR1 reads MNHNY; CDR2 reads SVGAGI (reference sequence). The V gene lost 2 bases and the J gene lost 3 bases, with 13 bases spanning the gap. This CDR3 spans 15 amino acids. CDR3 in DNA: TGTGCCAGCAGTTACGCTGAACAGACCCACTATGGCTACACCTTC. It specifies CASSYAEQTHYGYTF.

This clone has just a few counts. The chain is built from TRBV19 and TRBJ1-1; D is ambiguous. Germline V CDR1 and CDR2: LNHDA, SQIVND (reference sequence). V shed 6 bases and J shed 1 base, with 9 bases lying between them. The CDR3 runs to 13 residues. The CDR3 sequence is CASRGRGNTEAFF. DNA of the CDR3: TGTGCCAGTAGAGGTAGAGGGAACACTGAAGCTTTCTTT.

There are a few counts of this clone. The chain recombines TRBV5-1 with TRBJ1-5; D is perhaps TRBD1 (5 bases). The CDR3 is 13 residues long. Germline V gene lookup returns CDR1 SGHRS and CDR2 YFSETQ. V lost 4 bases to trimming and J lost 4 bases, with 9 bases between them. The CDR3 nucleotides read TGCGCCAGCAGCCGTTCAGGGAATCAGCCCCAGCATTTT. Protein product: CASSRSGNQPQHF.

The chain joins TRBV7-2 to TRBJ2-3; D is unclear. The CDR3 totals 13 residues. The V end was cut by 5 bases, the J end by 0 bases, with 6 bases between. Germline CDR1 SGHTA, CDR2 FQGNSA. The CDR3 here is CASSRYSTDTQYF. The CDR3 DNA reads TGTGCCAGCAGCCGTTACAGCACAGATACGCAGTATTTT.

This clone was found once. V usage is TRBV11-2 and J usage is TRBJ2-1; D gene unclear. V shed 1 base and J shed 10 bases, with 20 bases lying between them. The germline CDR1 and CDR2 sequences are SGHAT and FQNNGV. The CDR3 is 16 residues long. CDR3: CASSLVLGSYKQEQFF. The CDR3 DNA follows: TGTGCCAGCAGCTTAGTTTTAGGCTCTTATAAGCAGGAGCAGTTCTTC. Full variable domain (outside the CDR3, taken from reference TRBV11-2 and TRBJ2-1): EAGVAQSPRYKIIEKRQSVAFWCNPISGHATLYWYQQILGQGPKLLIQFQNNGVVDDSQLPKDRFSAERLKGVDSTLKIQPAKLEDSAVYLCASSLVLGSYKQEQFFGPGTRLTVL.

This clone was detected only once. The chain uses TRBV7-2 and TRBJ1-4, with 7 bases matching TRBD1. The CDR3 sequence is 13 residues long. Germline V gene lookup returns CDR1 SGHTA and CDR2 FQGNSA. Germline trimming cut 5 bases from V and 7 bases from J; bases unmatched to any gene: 4. The CDR3 reads CASSRGQTEKLFF. CDR3 nucleotides: TGTGCCAGCAGCAGGGGACAGACTGAAAAACTGTTTTTT.

V gene TRBV2 combines with J gene TRBJ1-4; D not certain. CDR1 and CDR2 from the germline V gene are SNHLY and FYNNEI. V lost 1 base and J 2 bases, leaving 5 bases between the germline ends. This CDR3 contains 14 residues. This chain's CDR3 is CASSEEYTNEKLFF. CDR3 coding DNA: TGTGCCAGCAGTGAAGAATATACTAATGAAAAACTGTTTTTT.